A selection of T cell receptor beta chains follows, all from one sample in a study of blood T cell repertoires in COVID-19. Repertoires were generated with immunoSEQ multiplex PCR, while TCRdb's copy carries only in-frame clones and drops some. The sample lists about 110,000 clones; roughly 70% were seen once. The sample was peripheral blood. These receptors all come from a woman aged 40 to 50 with acute or convalescent COVID-19. Each CDR3 is given with its conserved first and last residue. The order of the fields is clone size, D gene, V gene, J gene, CDR3 DNA, CDR3 protein. The D gene is left open where the match is weak. Size is stated for part of the rows, as once, few or many counts, or as a class when the clone is expanded.

-	-	TRBV5-5	TRBJ2-1	TGTGCCAGCAGCTTGTACGAGCCGAGCGAGCAGTTCTTC	CASSLYEPSEQFF
once	TRBD1	TRBV4-3	TRBJ1-2	TGCGCCAGCAGCCGGGGACAGGGAAGCTATGGCTACACCTTC	CASSRGQGSYGYTF
-	TRBD1	TRBV3-1/TRBV3-2	TRBJ1-1	TGTGCCAGCAGCCAAGCATGGACAGGGGAGAACACTGAAGCTTTCTTT	CASSQAWTGENTEAFF
few	TRBD1	TRBV6-6	TRBJ2-7	TGTGCCAGCAGTTTCCCGGACAGGGCCTACGAGCAGTACTTC	CASSFPDRAYEQYF
-	-	TRBV25-1	TRBJ2-7	TGTGCCAGCAGTGACCACTACGAGCAGTACTTC	CASSDHYEQYF
-	TRBD2	TRBV18	TRBJ2-7	TGTGCCAGCTCACCAAGGGGACTAGATTACGAGCAGTACTTC	CASSPRGLDYEQYF
-	-	TRBV25-1	TRBJ1-4	TGTGCCAGCAGTGAGCGCAGGGAGGGGGAAAAACTGTTTTTT	CASSERREGEKLFF
-	TRBD1	TRBV5-6	TRBJ2-1	TGTGCCAGCAGCTCTATCGACAGGGTCCGCAATGAGCAGTTCTTC	CASSSIDRVRNEQFF
-	TRBD2	TRBV7-2	TRBJ2-3	TGTGCCAGCAGTCGGGGGGTAGAAGATACGCAGTATTTT	CASSRGVEDTQYF
-	-	TRBV5-1	TRBJ2-7	TGCGCCAGCAGCTTGGACACGTTCTACGAGCAGTACTTC	CASSLDTFYEQYF
-	-	TRBV18	TRBJ1-2	TGTGCCAGCTCACCCTCGATGGGGGGAGACTATGGCTACACCTTC	CASSPSMGGDYGYTF
many	-	TRBV2	TRBJ1-1	TGTGCCAGCAGCCTAACAGAACTCAACACTGAAGCTTTCTTT	CASSLTELNTEAFF
-	TRBD1	TRBV7-2	TRBJ1-2	TGTGCCAGCAGCTCACTAAGAGACAGGGGTGGCTATGGCTACACCTTC	CASSSLRDRGGYGYTF
-	-	TRBV2	TRBJ1-5	TGTGCCCAAGGGCGGGTCAATCAGCCCCAGCATTTT	CAQGRVNQPQHF
-	-	TRBV24-1	TRBJ2-6	TGTGCCACCAGTGAGGCCAGGAACTCTGGGGCCAACGTCCTGACTTTC	CATSEARNSGANVLTF
once	TRBD1	TRBV5-1	TRBJ2-1	TGCGCCAGCAGCGGACAGGGAGACAATGAGCAGTTCTTC	CASSGQGDNEQFF
once	-	TRBV5-1	TRBJ2-5	TGCGCCAGCAGCTTGGAGCCCCGCCAAGAGACCCAGTACTTC	CASSLEPRQETQYF
-	-	TRBV19	TRBJ1-2	TGTGCCAGTAACCCCGACAGAACTGGTTATGGCTACACCTTC	CASNPDRTGYGYTF
-	-	TRBV29-1	TRBJ1-1	TGCAGCGTTGCGAGGGAAGCGGACACTGAAGCTTTCTTT	CSVAREADTEAFF
-	-	TRBV12-3/TRBV12-4	TRBJ2-7	TGTGCCAGCAAGGACTCCATCTCCTACGAGCAGTACTTC	CASKDSISYEQYF
-	TRBD1	TRBV5-1	TRBJ2-1	TGCGCCAGCGAACCGGGACAGGCGAACAATGAGCAGTTCTTC	CASEPGQANNEQFF
-	TRBD2	TRBV9	TRBJ2-5	TGTGCCAGCAGCGTAGCCCCCTTAGCGGGCGCAGGGGAGACCCAGTACTTC	CASSVAPLAGAGETQYF
-	TRBD1	TRBV5-1	TRBJ1-6	TGCGCCAGCAGCCTGGCGGACAGGGATAATTCACCCCTCCACTTT	CASSLADRDNSPLHF
once	TRBD2	TRBV19	TRBJ2-2	TGTGCCAGTGTAGCGGGGGTTAACACCGGGGAGCTGTTTTTT	CASVAGVNTGELFF
once	TRBD1	TRBV11-2	TRBJ1-1	TGTGCCAGCAGCTTGCGGACAGGGGGCCTTATGAACACTGAAGCTTTCTTT	CASSLRTGGLMNTEAFF
-	-	TRBV3-1/TRBV3-2	TRBJ1-5	TGTGCCAGCAGTGGGAGCTATAGCAATCAGCCCCAGCATTTT	CASSGSYSNQPQHF
once	TRBD2	TRBV9	TRBJ2-3	TGTGCCAGCAGCTCCATGCGGGGGACCACAGATACGCAGTATTTT	CASSSMRGTTDTQYF
-	TRBD1	TRBV7-3	TRBJ2-7	TGTGCCAGCAGCATCGACAGGGGCGACGAGCAGTACTTC	CASSIDRGDEQYF
once	-	TRBV7-2	TRBJ2-3	TGTGCCAGCAGCTCCCTCGGACTGGGCACAGATACGCAGTATTTT	CASSSLGLGTDTQYF
-	TRBD1	TRBV11-2	TRBJ1-1	TGTGCCAGCAGCTCCCTGTTAGGGGGCATGAACACTGAAGCTTTCTTT	CASSSLLGGMNTEAFF
once	-	TRBV5-5	TRBJ2-1	TGTGCCAGCAGCCTGTCCAACCCCGGGGTAATTTACAATGAGCAGTTCTTC	CASSLSNPGVIYNEQFF
-	TRBD1	TRBV20-1	TRBJ1-5	TGCAGTGCTAGTGCCCTCAGGGGGCATCAGCCCCAGCATTTT	CSASALRGHQPQHF
-	-	TRBV19	TRBJ1-5	TGTGCCAGTAGTATCTCATTACAGGGACGTCAGCCCCAGCATTTT	CASSISLQGRQPQHF
-	-	TRBV7-3	TRBJ2-2	TGTGCCAGCAGCCGGATGGGGGGTTCCACCGGGGAGCTGTTTTTT	CASSRMGGSTGELFF
once	TRBD1	TRBV7-6	TRBJ1-6	TGTGCCAGCAGCTCAGAGGGACAGGGATATAATTCACCCCTCCACTTT	CASSSEGQGYNSPLHF
-	TRBD1	TRBV5-6	TRBJ2-1	TGTGCCAGCACGGGACAGGGAAACAATGAGCAGTTCTTC	CASTGQGNNEQFF
-	TRBD2	TRBV3-1/TRBV3-2	TRBJ2-1	TGTGCCAGCAGCCAACAACAGACTAGCGGCCCCTACAATGAGCAGTTCTTC	CASSQQQTSGPYNEQFF
few	-	TRBV6-5	TRBJ1-6	TGTGCCAGCAGAGGGGAGGGGAGTAATTCACCCCTCCACTTT	CASRGEGSNSPLHF
-	-	TRBV6-5	TRBJ1-1	TGTGCCAGCAGTTACCGGCAGGGGACTGAAGCTTTCTTT	CASSYRQGTEAFF
many	-	TRBV14	TRBJ1-5	TGTGCCAGCAGCCGGACAGCCAATCAGCCCCAGCATTTT	CASSRTANQPQHF
few	-	TRBV30	TRBJ1-5	TGTGCCTGGAGTGTAAACAGGGATCAGCCCCAGCATTTT	CAWSVNRDQPQHF
few	TRBD2	TRBV10-1	TRBJ2-7	TGCGCCAGCAGGGCCCGGGAGGGAACTTCTGCCTACGAGCAGTACTTC	CASRAREGTSAYEQYF
-	TRBD2	TRBV2	TRBJ2-7	TGTGCCAGCCGGCTAGCGGCCTACGAGCAGTACTTC	CASRLAAYEQYF
-	-	TRBV19	TRBJ2-2	TGTGCCAGTTATGGGACGGGGGCGAACACCGGGGAGCTGTTTTTT	CASYGTGANTGELFF
few	-	TRBV7-9	TRBJ2-5	TGTGCCAGCAGCCTCCGGGGGGCGTACCAAGAGACCCAGTACTTC	CASSLRGAYQETQYF
-	-	TRBV28	TRBJ2-2	TGTGCCAGCAGTTTAGTACAGGGACGGGAGCTGTTTTTT	CASSLVQGRELFF
-	-	TRBV18	TRBJ1-1	TGTGCCAGCTCACCACTTAAGGGAGGGACTGAAGCTTTCTTT	CASSPLKGGTEAFF
-	TRBD2	TRBV7-9	TRBJ2-1	TGTGCCAGCGAGAGCGGGGGCATATACAATGAGCAGTTCTTC	CASESGGIYNEQFF
-	-	TRBV5-4	TRBJ1-1	TGTGCCAGCAGCTTGGAGGTGGGCAAAAACACTGAAGCTTTCTTT	CASSLEVGKNTEAFF
-	-	TRBV24-1	TRBJ2-2	TGTGCCACAGGTCGCGGATACACCGGGGAGCTGTTTTTT	CATGRGYTGELFF
-	TRBD1	TRBV5-4	TRBJ2-1	TGTGCCAGCAGCTTGGTATCGGGACAGGCGACGTTCTTC	CASSLVSGQATFF
-	TRBD1	TRBV7-9	TRBJ1-1	TGTGCCAGCAGCCCTCTCCGGGACAGTCTGAACACTGAAGCTTTCTTT	CASSPLRDSLNTEAFF
-	-	TRBV28	TRBJ2-1	TGTGCCAGCAGTCCCACTGGACTCTGGGACAATGAGCAGTTCTTC	CASSPTGLWDNEQFF
-	-	TRBV28	TRBJ1-1	TGTGCCAGCAGTTTAGGGCAGACGAACACTGAAGCTTTCTTT	CASSLGQTNTEAFF
once	-	TRBV24-1	TRBJ1-5	TGTGCCACCAGTGATGCGGGGGTGACTACGAATCAGCCCCAGCATTTT	CATSDAGVTTNQPQHF
-	-	TRBV20-1	TRBJ1-5	TGCAGTGCTAGTAATTCGGAGGCCCAGCATTTT	CSASNSEAQHF
-	-	TRBV6-6	TRBJ1-2	TGTGCCACCACAGTTGGGAGTCCAAGTAACTATGGCTACACCTTC	CATTVGSPSNYGYTF